The clone carrying this T cell receptor beta chain has just one count. What it recognizes is unknown. This entry is derived from a study of OX40 agonist ivuxolimab in advanced cancers. In the study overall: Having had anti-PD-1, anti-PD-L1 or anti-CTLA-4 therapy before was allowed, and approximately 40% had some. Findings and caveats of the study: Nonresponders, in some cases, also had low normalized T-cell clonal expansion.

With 5 bases removed from V and 5 bases from J, the gap between germline ends came to 12 bases. CDR3 size: 13 residues. CDR1 and CDR2 from the germline V gene are SGHVS and FQNEAQ. The repertoire was sequenced with immunoSEQ multiplex PCR; TCRdb's copy has only in-frame clones and lacks some. The repertoire holds 45,000 to 60,000 clones, approximately 77% seen once, with around 2.5% in the top ten. This chain uses TRBV7-8 with TRBJ2-5; D unclear. The sample consisted of CD4+ or CD8+ T cells sorted from blood, taken in a trial of the OX40 agonist ivuxolimab. The sequence was obtained from an adult with an advanced solid tumor such as melanoma, head and neck, liver or kidney cancer. The CDR3 protein is CASSIGFGETQYF. CDR3 bases: TGTGCCAGCAGCATAGGTTTTGGGGAGACCCAGTACTTC.